Presented here are 10 T cell receptor beta chains from one specimen sequenced in a study of T-cell reconstitution after alpha-beta-depleted transplantation in children (dated by TCRdb to about 2016). The time point label for this specimen denotes: day 60 (about 2 months) after transplantation. According to the study, the label for this sample's treatment or condition signals: allogeneic hematopoietic cell transplantation with graft depleted of TCRalphabeta T cells and CD19 B cells. Libraries were prepared through PCR. Sequencing relied on an Illumina HiSeq 2500. Molecular barcoding was employed in the preparation of TCR libraries, with unique molecular identifiers being used to normalize TCRbeta repertoire quantification. TCRdb reprocessed the public reads (quality trimming at Q25 with fastp, clone calling with MiXCR) and kept in-frame beta chains. Records with the same CDR3 protein are collapsed into one entry carrying the most frequent genes and DNA. The sample has some 8,000 distinct CDR3 sequences on record, around 32% of them singletons. The ten top clones hold under 2.5% of the sample.

This specimen consisted of peripheral blood, obtained 60 days after TCRalphabeta/CD19-depleted stem cell transplant. These receptors all stem from a boy younger than two who had a stem cell transplant for SCID, so the T cells may come from the graft donor.

V and J are TRBV7-6 and TRBJ1-6, with D perhaps TRBD1 (6 bases). V was cut by 0 bases and J by 9 bases, with 12 bases left in between. Germline V lookup: CDR1 SGHVS, CDR2 FNYEAQ. This CDR3 region has 15 residues. CDR3 in amino acids: CASSLAPDRTSPLHF. CDR3 bases: TGTGCCAGCAGCTTAGCCCCTGACAGGACTTCACCCCTCCACTTT.

This clonotype counts as medium-sized (0.01 to 0.1%). This chain connects TRBV10-3 to TRBJ2-7; possibly TRBD1 for D (6 bases). With 5 bases removed from V and 2 bases from J, the gap between germline ends came to 16 bases. CDR1 and CDR2 from the germline V gene are ENHRY and SYGVKD. This CDR3 region has 15 residues. The CDR3, as DNA: TGTGCCATCAGTATTCCGGGACATGGGCCCTACGAGCAGTACTTC. Protein sequence: CAISIPGHGPYEQYF.

This clonotype is large. The chain couples TRBV12-3 or TRBV12-4 to TRBJ2-1, with D possibly TRBD2 on 7 matching bases. The CDR3 covers 15 residues. The V gene lost 8 bases and the J gene lost 5 bases, with 19 bases spanning the gap. The CDR3 loop is CASAQRRGPNNEQFF. The CDR3, as DNA: TGTGCCAGCGCACAAAGGCGGGGGCCGAACAATGAGCAGTTCTTC.

The chain recombines TRBV25-1 with TRBJ1-2; TRBD1 matches 9 bases. This CDR3 is built from 11 residues. Trimming at V came to 1 base and at J to 13 bases, leaving 1 base not matched to a gene. Germline V CDR1 and CDR2: MGHDK, SYGVNS. CDR3 bases: TGTGCCAGCAGTGAATGGGACAGGGTCACCTTC. Its translation is CASSEWDRVTF.

This clonotype is labeled as medium-sized. CDR3 sequence: CAISDKGRSSYEQYF. Written as DNA, the CDR3 is TGTGCCATCAGTGATAAAGGACGGAGCTCCTACGAGCAGTACTTC. The rearrangement joins TRBV10-3 to TRBJ2-7; D not certain. Looked up from germline, CDR1 is ENHRY and CDR2 is SYGVKD. This CDR3 is 15 amino acids long. Trimming removed 3 bases at V and 0 bases at J, with 12 bases between.

By share, this clonotype counts as large. This chain connects TRBV29-1 to TRBJ2-2; D unresolved. V was shortened by 6 bases and J by 0 bases, with 8 bases between the two germline ends. The CDR3 extends over 13 amino acids. Germline V gene data show CDR1 as SQVTM and CDR2 as ANQGSEA. The CDR3 loop is CSVSDTNTGELFF. Written as DNA, the CDR3 is TGCAGCGTCTCCGACACGAACACCGGGGAGCTGTTTTTT.

Within the sample, this clonotype is medium-sized. CDR3 DNA: TGTGCCAGCAGCTTGGAGGAGAGGCAGCCCCAGCATTTT. As protein: CASSLEERQPQHF. The J gene is TRBJ1-5, the V gene TRBV5-6; no firm D call. This CDR3 comprises 13 residues. With 0 bases removed from V and 7 bases from J, the gap between germline ends came to 8 bases. Germline CDR1 SGHDT, CDR2 YYEEEE. The whole variable domain, remainder taken from reference TRBV5-6 and TRBJ1-5, is DAGVTQSPTHLIKTRGQQVTLRCSPKSGHDTVSWYQQALGQGPQFIFQYYEEEERQRGNFPDRFSGHQFPNYSSELNVNALLLGDSALYLCASSLEERQPQHFGDGTRLSIL.

This clonotype was picked up a small number of times. This chain connects TRBV13 to TRBJ2-3, with D perhaps being TRBD1 or TRBD2 (5 bases each). Germline CDR1 reads PRHDT; CDR2 reads FYEKMQ (reference sequence). Trimming left V 5 bases short and J 11 bases short, with 11 bases between. CDR3 length: 11 amino acids. As DNA, the CDR3 is TGTGCCAGCAGCACCGGGACGAGGCAGTATTTT. Translation gives CASSTGTRQYF.

The chain joins TRBV11-2 to TRBJ2-1, with 14 positions matching TRBD2. Germline-derived CDR1 and CDR2 are SGHAT and FQNNGV. Trimming at V came to 4 bases and at J to 8 bases, leaving 19 bases not matched to a gene. This CDR3 contains 20 residues. The CDR3 reads CASSSRPGTSGGKRYDEQFF. The CDR3 nucleotides read TGTGCCAGCAGCTCCAGACCCGGGACTAGCGGGGGAAAAAGGTACGATGAGCAGTTCTTC. The entire variable domain, with the rest obtained from reference TRBV11-2 and TRBJ2-1, is as follows: EAGVAQSPRYKIIEKRQSVAFWCNPISGHATLYWYQQILGQGPKLLIQFQNNGVVDDSQLPKDRFSAERLKGVDSTLKIQPAKLEDSAVYLCASSSRPGTSGGKRYDEQFFGPGTRLTVL.

This clonotype rates as medium-sized. The genes are TRBV5-1 and TRBJ1-4, with D unclear. The germline gives CDR1 SGHRS, CDR2 YFSETQ. This CDR3 contains 14 residues. With 0 bases removed from V and 4 bases from J, the gap between germline ends came to 7 bases. Here the CDR3 reads CASSLGRYNEKLFF. Here the CDR3 DNA reads TGCGCCAGCAGCTTGGGCAGATATAATGAAAAACTGTTTTTT.